The 5 T cell receptor beta chains in this list originate from one sample, sequenced in a study of blood T cell repertoires in COVID-19 (dated by TCRdb to the early 2020s). Receptors were amplified or captured by the immunoSEQ multiplex PCR assay. As stored in TCRdb, this immuneACCESS dataset retains in-frame rearrangements with V and J assigned. A fraction of the clones does not appear; measured against another copy, unresolved V genes explain less than half of the discrepancy, and the remainder lacks a known reason. Present in this sample are a few hundred thousand clones, 80% to 90% of which were seen just once. The ten largest clones represent under 12% of the sample. Specimen: peripheral blood. The receptors come from a woman aged 80 or older with COVID-19, enrolled during active disease.

The rearrangement joins TRBV27 to TRBJ1-1; unclear D gene. CDR1 is MNHEY, CDR2 SMNVEV, per germline (reference sequence). The CDR3 is made up of 16 amino acids. The V gene lost 2 bases and the J gene lost 6 bases, with 19 bases spanning the gap. The CDR3 loop is CASSLKAAGNTAEAFF. The DNA of the CDR3 is TGTGCCAGCAGTTTAAAGGCAGCCGGGAACACCGCTGAAGCTTTCTTT.

The V and J genes are TRBV7-8 and TRBJ1-4; D uncertain. This CDR3 has 15 residues. V shed 3 bases and J shed 5 bases, with 13 bases lying between them. Looked up from germline, CDR1 is SGHVS and CDR2 is FQNEAQ. The CDR3 bases are TGTGCCAGCAGCTTGGAGGGTGTTTCCAATGAAAAACTGTTTTTT. The encoded protein is CASSLEGVSNEKLFF. The entire variable domain, with the rest obtained from reference TRBV7-8 and TRBJ1-4, is as follows: GAGVSQSPRYKVAKRGQDVALRCDPISGHVSLFWYQQALGQGPEFLTYFQNEAQLDKSGLPSDRFFAERPEGSVSTLKIQRTQQEDSAVYLCASSLEGVSNEKLFFGSGTQLSVL.

J is TRBJ1-5 and V is TRBV30; 9 bases are shared with TRBD1. Germline CDR1 reads GTSNPN; CDR2 reads SVGIG (reference sequence). V was clipped by 0 bases and J by 1 base; unmatched bases: 4. CDR3 length equals 16 residues. Written as DNA, the CDR3 is TGTGCCTGGAGTGTACCGGGACAGGGAAGCAATCAGCCCCAGCATTTT. Translated, it gives CAWSVPGQGSNQPQHF.

CDR3 residues: CASRGGGYGYTF. In DNA form, the CDR3 reads TGTGCCAGCAGGGGGGGTGGCTATGGCTACACCTTC. The chain uses TRBV12-3 or TRBV12-4 and TRBJ1-2, with D maybe TRBD1 (5 bases). This CDR3 contains 12 residues. V lost 6 bases to trimming and J lost 4 bases, with 9 bases between them.

This clone has just one count. The chain combines TRBV5-1 with TRBJ1-1; no definite D call. V lost 0 bases and J 6 bases, leaving 6 bases between the germline ends. Germline V CDR1 and CDR2: SGHRS, YFSETQ. This CDR3 contains 12 residues. In nucleotides, the CDR3 is TGCGCCAGCAGCTTGGGGGAGTCTGAAGCTTTCTTT. This codes for CASSLGESEAFF.